Below are 9 T cell receptor beta chains sequenced from a single sample in a study of shared clonotypes between healthy human individuals. Clones were sequenced by immunoSEQ multiplex PCR, and TCRdb holds only the in-frame ones, with some missing. The profile covers around 2.5 million clones, with 80% to 95% appearing a single time and 0.35% to 0.45% taken by the ten largest. The sample was naive CD4+ T cells from PBMCs. Stated subset: CD45RA+ positively selected. The receptors stem from a man younger than 35 in good health. Some clones in this sample may be carry-over from other donors' samples.

This chain uses TRBV6-5 with TRBJ1-1; no reliable D call. Germline V gene data show CDR1 as MNHEY and CDR2 as SVGAGI. The CDR3 consists of 11 residues. V lost 6 bases and J 2 bases, leaving 4 bases between the germline ends. The CDR3 reads CASRKNTEAFF. Written as DNA, the CDR3 is TGTGCCAGCAGGAAAAACACTGAAGCTTTCTTT.

This chain uses TRBV6-5 with TRBJ1-5; D unresolved. Germline V gene data show CDR1 as MNHEY and CDR2 as SVGAGI. V lost 0 bases and J 6 bases, leaving 9 bases between the germline ends. The CDR3 length is 14 residues. The CDR3 protein is CASSYSGKGQPQHF. The CDR3 coding sequence is TGTGCCAGCAGTTACTCAGGGAAGGGTCAGCCCCAGCATTTT.

The genes are TRBV10-3 and TRBJ1-4; D gene unclear. Germline-derived CDR1 and CDR2 are ENHRY and SYGVKD. CDR3 size: 12 residues. V lost 10 bases and J lost 2, with 8 bases in between. Written as DNA, the CDR3 is TGTGCCACACAGCGGACTAATGAAAAACTGTTTTTT. Residues: CATQRTNEKLFF.

The rearrangement uses TRBV18 and TRBJ2-1; 9 bases are a match to TRBD2. CDR3 length: 18 amino acids. Germline lookup yields CDR1 KGHSH and CDR2 LQKENI. The ends lost 3 bases at V and 7 bases at J; junction bases unmatched: 16. CDR3 nucleotides: TGTGCCAGCTCACCCCCATCTAGCGGGAAGCCCTCGGGGAATGAGCAGTTCTTC. This codes for CASSPPSSGKPSGNEQFF.

V and J are TRBV15 and TRBJ2-4; possible D gene TRBD1, 6 bases. The CDR3 has 16 residues. Between the trimmed V and J ends, which lost 3 bases and 0 bases, there was a span of 12 bases. Germline CDR1 LNHNV, CDR2 YYDKDF (reference sequence). For the CDR3, the DNA is TGTGCCACCAGCAGGCCCGGACAGTTAGCCAAAAACATTCAGTACTTC. As protein: CATSRPGQLAKNIQYF.

A remark on this clone: In the same sample, other DNA sequences code for this CDR3. The gene calls are TRBV27 and TRBJ2-7; tentatively, D is TRBD1 (5 bases). The germline gives CDR1 MNHEY, CDR2 SMNVEV (reference sequence). The CDR3 runs 12 residues. V shed 2 bases and J shed 5 bases, with 7 bases lying between them. As DNA, the CDR3 is TGTGCCAGCAGTTTACTGGGGCACGAGCAGTACTTC. This gives the protein CASSLLGHEQYF.

This clone has only one observation. This chain links TRBV13 with TRBJ2-3; 9 nucleotides match TRBD2. The CDR3 runs 16 residues. Germline V gives CDR1 PRHDT, CDR2 FYEKMQ (reference sequence). V trimming: 6 bases; J trimming: 2 bases; junction bases outside the gene matches: 9. In DNA form, the CDR3 reads TGTGCCAGCAGTTCCCTAGCGGGACGACCCACAGATACGCAGTATTTT. Amino acids: CASSSLAGRPTDTQYF.

Notes on this clone: The same CDR3 is also encoded by other DNA sequences in this sample. This chain joins TRBV7-9 and TRBJ2-7; 7 positions agree with TRBD1. CDR1 is SEHNR and CDR2 is FQNEAQ in the germline V gene (reference sequence). With 5 bases clipped from V and 2 bases from J, the junction kept 3 bases outside the gene matches. There are 13 residues in the CDR3. The CDR3 DNA reads TGTGCCAGCAGCCTGACAGGGACCTACGAGCAGTACTTC. This gives the protein CASSLTGTYEQYF.

The chain links TRBV6-6 to TRBJ2-1, with 14 bases that match TRBD2. This CDR3 has 13 amino acids. Germline V gene lookup returns CDR1 MNHNY and CDR2 SVGAGI (reference sequence). The trim removed 6 bases at V and 15 bases at J, leaving 7 bases unmatched. As DNA, the CDR3 is TGTGCCAGCAGCCCCGGGACTAGCGGGAGACGGTTCTTC. This translates into CASSPGTSGRRFF.